Described below is a single T cell receptor beta chain sequence and its context. This sample was taken from a study of blood T cell repertoires in COVID-19. Study background: Sites in the United States, Italy and Spain provided acute and convalescent COVID-19 samples.

V lost 1 base and J 0 bases, leaving 7 bases between the germline ends. The germline CDR1 and CDR2 sequences are MDHEN and SYDVKM. This CDR3 has 14 residues. Everyone who took part was roughly 18 to 89 years old, and they came from 24 US areas. Participants' reported clinical history set cohort assignment. Individuals in the exposed group had encountered a COVID-19 case within 2 weeks preceding study entry. TCRdb's copy holds only in-frame clones and misses some; the assay was immunoSEQ multiplex PCR. The sample has about 240,000 clones, about four fifths seen once; the top ten hold 3.6%. This chain links TRBV28 with TRBJ2-7; D not resolved. The clonotype was recovered from a woman in her thirties or forties who had been exposed to COVID-19. Sequencing was done on a sample of PBMCs or T cells enriched from blood (not recorded which). The CDR3 region is CASSLSQNSYEQYF. Here the CDR3 DNA reads TGTGCCAGCAGTTTATCACAGAACTCCTACGAGCAGTACTTC.